A selection of T cell receptor beta chains follows, all from one sample in a study of T cell repertoires in cytomegalovirus infection. TCRdb passed the reads through MiXCR, listing each CDR3 protein once. The data show just under 500,000 distinct CDR3 sequences, with about 33% seen just once and about 17% held by the top ten. No cognate antigen is known for these TCRs. The sequencing used cultured PBMCs, collected from culture after CMV antigen stimulation. The receptors were gathered from a human donor in good health (CMV status not recorded). Some clones in this sample may be carry-over from other donors' samples. CDR3s include the opening cysteine and the closing phenylalanine or tryptophan. Fields, in order: D gene, clone size, J gene, V gene, CDR3 protein, CDR3 DNA. D genes are given only for firm matches. The listing skips clone size in some rows; elsewhere it reads once, few, many or a size class.

>.|.|TRBJ2-7|TRBV11-2
CASSLDIRARQYF
TGTGCCAGCAGCTTAGACATTAGGGCAAGGCAGTACTTC
>.|few|TRBJ1-3|TRBV6-2/TRBV6-3
CASKGVLSGNTIYF
TGTGCCAGCAAGGGGGTCCTCTCTGGAAACACCATATATTTT
>.|.|TRBJ2-3|TRBV7-6
CASTLRQGTDTQYF
TGTGCTAGCACCCTCCGCCAGGGGACGGATACGCAGTATTTT
>TRBD2|few|TRBJ2-1|TRBV18
CASSPGLAPNEQFF
TGTGCCAGCTCACCGGGACTAGCCCCCAATGAGCAGTTCTTC
>.|few|TRBJ1-2|TRBV12-3/TRBV12-4
CASSLEARDFYGYTF
TGTGCCAGCAGTTTGGAAGCCAGGGACTTCTATGGCTACACCTTC
>.|.|TRBJ1-6|TRBV9
CASSSGGGNNSPLHF
TGTGCCAGCAGCTCCGGCGGGGGGAATAATTCACCCCTCCACTTT
>TRBD2|few|TRBJ2-1|TRBV7-8
CASSLARTSGLPYNEQFF
TGTGCCAGCAGCTTAGCGAGGACTAGCGGGCTCCCCTACAATGAGCAGTTCTTC
>.|few|TRBJ1-5|TRBV2
CASRQEYSNQPQHF
TGTGCCAGCAGACAGGAATATAGCAATCAGCCCCAGCATTTT
>TRBD2|few|TRBJ2-1|TRBV12-3/TRBV12-4
CASTQGLAVYNEQFF
TGTGCCAGCACCCAGGGACTAGCAGTCTACAATGAGCAGTTCTTC
>.|.|TRBJ1-4|TRBV7-4
CASSLAHRGNEKLFF
TGTGCCAGCAGCTTAGCCCACCGGGGGAATGAAAAACTGTTTTTT
>.|many|TRBJ2-1|TRBV7-8
CASSPRNYGLSNEQFF
TGTGCCAGCAGCCCCCGCAACTACGGACTCTCCAATGAGCAGTTCTTC
>TRBD2|.|TRBJ2-1|TRBV6-2/TRBV6-3
CASSYEAGGTGSTYNEQFF
TGTGCCAGCAGTTACGAAGCGGGAGGAACGGGTAGCACCTACAATGAGCAGTTCTTC
>.|.|TRBJ2-3|TRBV7-6
CASSLGSLASTDTQYF
TGTGCCAGCAGCTTAGGAAGTCTAGCGAGCACAGATACGCAGTATTTT
>TRBD2|.|TRBJ2-7|TRBV19
CASSITPSGFYEQYF
TGTGCCAGTAGTATAACCCCTAGCGGGTTCTACGAGCAGTACTTC
>.|.|TRBJ1-2|TRBV19
CASSTNTANDYGYTF
TGTGCCAGTAGTACCAACACAGCGAATGACTATGGCTACACCTTC
>.|.|TRBJ1-1|TRBV12-3/TRBV12-4
CASSITSRGRTEAFF
TGTGCCAGCAGTATCACTTCCAGGGGTAGGACTGAAGCTTTCTTT
>TRBD1|many|TRBJ2-3|TRBV7-2
CASIHRGLADTQYF
TGTGCCAGCATCCACAGGGGGCTGGCAGATACGCAGTATTTT